This T cell receptor beta chain was captured by sequencing in a study of CD4 T cells in relation to SARS-CoV-2 and coronaviruses. At the level of the study: Convalescent patients had median age 38.5 years, range 21 to 72. Crossreactive spike epitopes shared across donors were mapped to their HLA restriction.

Naive and memory CD4+ T cell DNA was deep-sequenced without culture. Assay used: immunoSEQ multiplex PCR; TCRdb lists only in-frame clones, some missing. Of about 60,000 clones listed, around 92% are singletons. Cryopreserved PBMCs were CD4-enriched, then split into naive and memory cells. Sequenced input: naive CD4+ T cells from PBMCs. Subset given: naive CD4+ T cells isolated by negative enrichment. This receptor was taken from an adult with COVID-19.

The DNA of the CDR3 is TGTGCCAGCAGATTACTCGCGGATAATCCCTACGAGCAGTACTTC. Its translation: CASRLLADNPYEQYF. The gene calls are TRBV11-2 and TRBJ2-7; D ambiguous. Trimming shortened V by 6 bases and J by 2 bases, and 17 bases separated the two germline ends. Germline-derived CDR1 and CDR2 are SGHAT and FQNNGV. The CDR3 is made up of 15 amino acids.